This T cell receptor beta chain came from a study of response to subunit inactivated influenza vaccine. Study conclusions and caveats: Researchers suggested that each seasonal influenza vaccination recruits few new T cells.

The sample holds a few counts of this clonotype. The antigen is undetermined. TCRdb itself ran the RT-PCR reads through MiXCR, one entry per CDR3 protein. The data contain 450,000 to 700,000 distinct CDR3 sequences, 11% to 15% of them singletons. The CDR3 totals 11 residues. Trimming took off 5 bases at V and 7 bases at J, with 9 bases between the two ends. CDR1 and CDR2 from the germline V gene are SEHNR and FQNEAQ (reference sequence). This sequence originates from a man between 50 and 59 years old who received an inactivated influenza vaccine. The J gene is TRBJ2-7, the V gene TRBV7-9; D is unresolved. The sequenced sample was PBMCs from blood, obtained less than 13 days after vaccination. The CDR3 spells CASSVLEEQYF. In nucleotides, the CDR3 is TGTGCCAGCAGCGTATTAGAAGAGCAGTACTTC.